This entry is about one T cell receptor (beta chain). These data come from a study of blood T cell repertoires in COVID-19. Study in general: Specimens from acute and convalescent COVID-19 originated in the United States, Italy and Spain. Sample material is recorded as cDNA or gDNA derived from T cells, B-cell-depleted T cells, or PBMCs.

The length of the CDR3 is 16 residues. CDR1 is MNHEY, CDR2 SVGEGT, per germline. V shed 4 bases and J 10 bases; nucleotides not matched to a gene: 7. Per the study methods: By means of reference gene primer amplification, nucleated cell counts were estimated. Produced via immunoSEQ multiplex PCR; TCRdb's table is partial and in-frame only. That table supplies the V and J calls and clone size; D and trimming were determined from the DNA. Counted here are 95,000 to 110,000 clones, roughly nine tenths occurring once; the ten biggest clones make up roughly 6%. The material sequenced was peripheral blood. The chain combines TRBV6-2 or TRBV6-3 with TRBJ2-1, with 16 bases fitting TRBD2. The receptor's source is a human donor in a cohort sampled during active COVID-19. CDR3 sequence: CASSSGLAGGQAEQFF. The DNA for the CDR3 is TGTGCCAGCAGTTCGGGACTAGCGGGGGGGCAGGCAGAGCAGTTCTTC.